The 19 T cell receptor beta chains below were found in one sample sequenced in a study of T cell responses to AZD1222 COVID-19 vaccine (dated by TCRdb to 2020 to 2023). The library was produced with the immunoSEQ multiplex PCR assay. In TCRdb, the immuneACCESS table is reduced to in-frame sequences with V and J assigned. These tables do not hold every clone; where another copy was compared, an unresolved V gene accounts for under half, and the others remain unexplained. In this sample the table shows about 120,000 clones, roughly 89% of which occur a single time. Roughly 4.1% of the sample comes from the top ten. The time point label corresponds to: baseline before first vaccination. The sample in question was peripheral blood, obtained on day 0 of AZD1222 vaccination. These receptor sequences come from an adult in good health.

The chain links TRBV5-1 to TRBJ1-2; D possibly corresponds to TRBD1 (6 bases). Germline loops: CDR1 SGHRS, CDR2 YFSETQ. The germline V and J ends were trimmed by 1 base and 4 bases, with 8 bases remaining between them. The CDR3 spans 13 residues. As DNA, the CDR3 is TGCGCCAGCAGCTTGACAGGGACCTATGGCTACACCTTC. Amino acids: CASSLTGTYGYTF.

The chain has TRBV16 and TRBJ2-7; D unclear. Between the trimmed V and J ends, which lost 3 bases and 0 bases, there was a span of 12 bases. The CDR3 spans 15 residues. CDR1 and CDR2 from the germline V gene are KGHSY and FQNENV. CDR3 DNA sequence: TGTGCCAGCAGCCATTTATCCAGCGACTCCTACGAGCAGTACTTC. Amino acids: CASSHLSSDSYEQYF.

Here the CDR3 DNA reads TGCGCCAGCAGCCGCGATTCTGATACGCAGTATTTT. It yields the protein CASSRDSDTQYF. This chain links TRBV5-1 with TRBJ2-3, with D uncertain. The germline gives CDR1 SGHRS, CDR2 YFSETQ. This CDR3 is 12 amino acids long. V lost 4 bases and J 6 bases, leaving 9 bases between the germline ends.

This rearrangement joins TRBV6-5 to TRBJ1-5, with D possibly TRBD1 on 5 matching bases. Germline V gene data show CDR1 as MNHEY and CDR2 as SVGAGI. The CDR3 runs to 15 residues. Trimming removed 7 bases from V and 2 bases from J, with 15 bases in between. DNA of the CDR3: TGTGCCAGCATTGCTGTGGGAGGGGGCAATCAGCCCCAGCATTTT. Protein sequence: CASIAVGGGNQPQHF.

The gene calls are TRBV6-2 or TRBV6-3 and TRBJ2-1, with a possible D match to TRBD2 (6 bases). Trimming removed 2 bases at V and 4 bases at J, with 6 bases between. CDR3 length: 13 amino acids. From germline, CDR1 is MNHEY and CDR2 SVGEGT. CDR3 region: CASSYLAYNEQFF. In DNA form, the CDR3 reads TGTGCCAGCAGTTACCTAGCGTACAATGAGCAGTTCTTC.

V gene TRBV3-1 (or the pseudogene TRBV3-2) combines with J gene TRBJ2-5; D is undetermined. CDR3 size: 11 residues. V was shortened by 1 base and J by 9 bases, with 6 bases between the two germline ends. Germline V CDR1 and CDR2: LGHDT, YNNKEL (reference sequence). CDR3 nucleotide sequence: TGTGCCAGCAGCCAAGGGCCACCCCAGTACTTC. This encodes CASSQGPPQYF.

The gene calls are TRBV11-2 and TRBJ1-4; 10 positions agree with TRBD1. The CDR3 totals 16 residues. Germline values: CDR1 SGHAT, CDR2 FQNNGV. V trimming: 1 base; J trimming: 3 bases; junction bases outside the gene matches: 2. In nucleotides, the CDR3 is TGTGCCAGCAGCTTAGGGGACAGGGGAGCTAATGAAAAACTGTTTTTT. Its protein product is CASSLGDRGANEKLFF.

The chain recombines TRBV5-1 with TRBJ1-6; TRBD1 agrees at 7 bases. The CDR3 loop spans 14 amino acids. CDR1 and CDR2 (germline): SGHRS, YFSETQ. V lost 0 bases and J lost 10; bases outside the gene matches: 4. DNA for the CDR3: TGCGCCAGCAGCTTGGGACAGGGTGACTCACCCCTCCACTTT. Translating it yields CASSLGQGDSPLHF.

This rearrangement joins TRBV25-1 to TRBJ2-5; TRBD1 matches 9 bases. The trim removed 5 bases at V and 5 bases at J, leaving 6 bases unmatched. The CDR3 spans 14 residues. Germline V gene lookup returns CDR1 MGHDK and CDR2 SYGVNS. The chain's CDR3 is CASSPDRGWETQYF. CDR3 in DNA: TGTGCCAGCAGTCCAGACAGGGGGTGGGAGACCCAGTACTTC.

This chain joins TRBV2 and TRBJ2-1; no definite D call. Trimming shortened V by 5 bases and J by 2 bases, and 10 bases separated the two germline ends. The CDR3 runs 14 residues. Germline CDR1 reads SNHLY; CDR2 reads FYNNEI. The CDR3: CASSSDGTYNEQFF. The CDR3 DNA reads TGTGCCAGCAGTTCGGACGGAACCTACAATGAGCAGTTCTTC.

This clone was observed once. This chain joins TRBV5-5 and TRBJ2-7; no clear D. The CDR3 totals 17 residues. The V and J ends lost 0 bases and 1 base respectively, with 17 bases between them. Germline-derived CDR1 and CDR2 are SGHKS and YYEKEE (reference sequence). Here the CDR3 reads CASSLGVGPLVSYEQYF. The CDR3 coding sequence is TGTGCCAGCAGCTTGGGCGTAGGCCCCCTTGTATCCTACGAGCAGTACTTC.

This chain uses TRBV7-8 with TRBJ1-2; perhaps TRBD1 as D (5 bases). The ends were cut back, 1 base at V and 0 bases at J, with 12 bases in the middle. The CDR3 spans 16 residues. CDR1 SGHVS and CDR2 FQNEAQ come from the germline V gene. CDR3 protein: CASSLGMGGTNYGYTF. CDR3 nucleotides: TGTGCCAGCAGCTTAGGGATGGGGGGGACTAACTATGGCTACACCTTC. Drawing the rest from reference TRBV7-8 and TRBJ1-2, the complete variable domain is GAGVSQSPRYKVAKRGQDVALRCDPISGHVSLFWYQQALGQGPEFLTYFQNEAQLDKSGLPSDRFFAERPEGSVSTLKIQRTQQEDSAVYLCASSLGMGGTNYGYTFGSGTRLTVV.

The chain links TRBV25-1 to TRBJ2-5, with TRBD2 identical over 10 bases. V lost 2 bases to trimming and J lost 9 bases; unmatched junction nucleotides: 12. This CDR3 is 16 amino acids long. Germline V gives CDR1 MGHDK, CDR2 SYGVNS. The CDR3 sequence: CASSELLAGDSGAQYF. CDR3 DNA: TGTGCCAGCAGTGAACTGCTAGCGGGGGACTCCGGGGCCCAGTACTTC.

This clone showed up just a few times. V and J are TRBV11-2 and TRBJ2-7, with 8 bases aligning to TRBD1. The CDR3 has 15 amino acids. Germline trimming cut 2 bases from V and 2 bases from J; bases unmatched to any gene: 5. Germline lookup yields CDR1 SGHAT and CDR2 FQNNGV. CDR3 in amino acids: CASSLSTGGTYEQYF. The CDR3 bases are TGTGCCAGCAGCTTAAGTACAGGGGGGACCTACGAGCAGTACTTC.

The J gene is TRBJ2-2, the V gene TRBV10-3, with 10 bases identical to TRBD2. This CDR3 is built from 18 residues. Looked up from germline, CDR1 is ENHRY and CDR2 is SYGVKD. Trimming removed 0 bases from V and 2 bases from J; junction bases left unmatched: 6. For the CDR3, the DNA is TGTGCCATCAGTGAGTCGGCTAGCGGGGGACCAAACACCGGGGAGCTGTTTTTT. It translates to CAISESASGGPNTGELFF.

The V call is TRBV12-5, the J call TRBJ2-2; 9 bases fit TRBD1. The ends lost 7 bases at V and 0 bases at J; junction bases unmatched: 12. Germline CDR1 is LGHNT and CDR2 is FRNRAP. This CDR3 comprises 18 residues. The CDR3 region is CASAPGQGLFANTGELFF. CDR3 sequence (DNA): TGTGCTAGTGCCCCGGGACAGGGATTGTTCGCGAACACCGGGGAGCTGTTTTTT.

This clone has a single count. CDR3 residues: CASSMAGGAYEQYF. Here the CDR3 DNA reads TGTGCCAGCAGCATGGCAGGGGGCGCCTACGAGCAGTACTTC. The V call is TRBV5-4, the J call TRBJ2-7; 8 bases map to TRBD1. The length of the CDR3 is 14 residues. Germline V gene lookup returns CDR1 SGHNT and CDR2 YYREEE (reference sequence). J gave up 2 bases and V 4 bases, and 5 bases lay outside the gene matches. Together with reference TRBV5-4 and TRBJ2-7, the CDR3 gives the full variable domain: ETGVTQSPTHLIKTRGQQVTLRCSSQSGHNTVSWYQQALGQGPQFIFQYYREEENGRGNFPPRFSGLQFPNYSSELNVNALELDDSALYLCASSMAGGAYEQYFGPGTRLTVT.

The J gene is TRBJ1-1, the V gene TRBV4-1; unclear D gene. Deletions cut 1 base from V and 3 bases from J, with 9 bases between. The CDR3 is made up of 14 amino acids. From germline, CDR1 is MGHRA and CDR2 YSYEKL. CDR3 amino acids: CASSQGGSDTEAFF. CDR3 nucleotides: TGCGCCAGCAGCCAAGGGGGTTCAGACACTGAAGCTTTCTTT.

The CDR3 region is CASSTWDLMEETQYF. In DNA, the CDR3 is TGTGCCAGCAGCACCTGGGACTTGATGGAAGAGACCCAGTACTTC. The chain carries TRBV7-9 and TRBJ2-5; tentatively, D is TRBD2 (6 bases). The CDR3 covers 15 residues. Germline V gene data show CDR1 as SEHNR and CDR2 as FQNEAQ (reference sequence). V gave up 5 bases and J gave up 3 bases, with 16 bases separating them.